This TCR beta chain was retrieved from a study of cytomegalovirus exposure and HLA in healthy donors. V lost 3 bases and J lost 0; bases outside the gene matches: 10. Germline loops: CDR1 KGHSH, CDR2 LQKENI. This CDR3 spans 19 amino acids. A multiplex PCR was run with 60 Vbeta primers and 13 Jbeta primers. TCRdb's copy holds only in-frame clones and misses some; the assay was immunoSEQ multiplex PCR. The sample gives 200,000 to 250,000 clones, roughly 80% of which show up once; 15% to 17% is in the top ten. This receptor was taken from a man in his forties or fifties in good health and CMV-seronegative. Material for sequencing was PBMCs. The chain uses TRBV18 and TRBJ2-1; 11 bases map to TRBD2. The CDR3 here is CASSPAGLAEPSSYNEQFF. CDR3 coding DNA: TGTGCCAGCTCACCCGCGGGACTAGCGGAACCGAGCTCCTACAATGAGCAGTTCTTC.